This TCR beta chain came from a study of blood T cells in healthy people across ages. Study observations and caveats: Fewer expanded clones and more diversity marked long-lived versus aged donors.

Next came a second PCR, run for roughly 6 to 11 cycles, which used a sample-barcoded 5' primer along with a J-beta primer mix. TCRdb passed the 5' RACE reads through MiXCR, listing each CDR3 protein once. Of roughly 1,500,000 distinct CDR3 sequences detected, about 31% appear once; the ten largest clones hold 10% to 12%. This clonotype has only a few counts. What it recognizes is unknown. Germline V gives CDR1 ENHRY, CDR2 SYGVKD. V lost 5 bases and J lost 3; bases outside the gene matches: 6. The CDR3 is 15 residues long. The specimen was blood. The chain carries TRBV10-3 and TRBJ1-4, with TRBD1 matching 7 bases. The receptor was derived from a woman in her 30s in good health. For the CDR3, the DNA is TGTGCCATCAGTCCTGGACAGGCGCCTAATGAAAAACTGTTTTTT. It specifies CAISPGQAPNEKLFF.